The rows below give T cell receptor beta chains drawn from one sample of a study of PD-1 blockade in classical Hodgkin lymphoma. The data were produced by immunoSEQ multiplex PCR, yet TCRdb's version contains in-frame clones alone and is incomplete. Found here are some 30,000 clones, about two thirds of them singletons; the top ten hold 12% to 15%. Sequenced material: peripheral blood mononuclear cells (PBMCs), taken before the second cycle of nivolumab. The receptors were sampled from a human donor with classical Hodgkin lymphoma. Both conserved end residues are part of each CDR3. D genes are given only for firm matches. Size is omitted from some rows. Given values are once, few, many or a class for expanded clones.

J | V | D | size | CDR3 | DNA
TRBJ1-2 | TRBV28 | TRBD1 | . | CASSLVTGGRGYGYTF | TGTGCCAGCAGTTTAGTCACAGGGGGCAGGGGCTATGGCTACACCTTC
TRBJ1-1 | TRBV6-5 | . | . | CASSYWGGEAFF | TGTGCCAGCAGTTACTGGGGGGGGGAAGCTTTCTTT
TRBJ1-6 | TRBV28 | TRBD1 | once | CASRLDREGSPLHF | TGTGCCAGCAGGTTGGACAGGGAGGGCTCACCCCTCCACTTT
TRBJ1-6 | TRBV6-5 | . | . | CASSYSLTRLNSPLHF | TGTGCCAGCAGTTACTCCTTAACGAGGCTTAATTCACCCCTCCACTTT
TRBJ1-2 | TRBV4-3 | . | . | CASSQDLWGYYGYTF | TGCGCCAGCAGCCAAGATCTGTGGGGCTACTATGGCTACACCTTC
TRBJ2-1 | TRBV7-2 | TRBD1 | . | CASSEQGAVGNEQFF | TGTGCCAGCAGCGAACAGGGGGCAGTGGGCAATGAGCAGTTCTTC
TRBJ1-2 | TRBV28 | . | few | CASSLLKGLNYGYTF | TGTGCCAGCAGTTTATTGAAGGGACTAAACTATGGCTACACCTTC
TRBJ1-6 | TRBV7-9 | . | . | CASSFNRGAWNSPLHF | TGTGCCAGCAGCTTTAATAGGGGCGCGTGGAATTCACCCCTCCACTTT
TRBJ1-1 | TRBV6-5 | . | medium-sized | CASRLRGNTEAFF | TGTGCCAGCCGGTTAAGGGGGAACACTGAAGCTTTCTTT
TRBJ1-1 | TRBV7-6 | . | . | CASSLQSSNTEAFF | TGTGCCAGCAGCTTACAGAGCTCGAACACTGAAGCTTTCTTT
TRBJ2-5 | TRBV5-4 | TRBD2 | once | CASSAAGWRETQYF | TGTGCCAGCAGCGCAGCGGGGTGGCGAGAGACCCAGTACTTC
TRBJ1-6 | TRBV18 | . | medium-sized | CASSPGRGAPLHF | TGTGCCAGCTCACCAGGCAGGGGAGCGCCCCTCCACTTT
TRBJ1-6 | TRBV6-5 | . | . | CASREGAYNSPLHF | TGTGCCAGCAGGGAGGGGGCCTATAATTCACCCCTCCACTTT
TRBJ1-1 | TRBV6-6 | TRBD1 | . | CASSYLTGVAFF | TGTGCCAGCAGTTACCTGACAGGGGTAGCTTTCTTT
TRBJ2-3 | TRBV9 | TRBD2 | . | CASSLRGSGNTDTQYF | TGTGCCAGCAGCCTCCGGGGTAGCGGGAACACAGATACGCAGTATTTT
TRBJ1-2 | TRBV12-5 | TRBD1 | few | CASGLQGASNGYTF | TGTGCTAGTGGTTTGCAGGGGGCGTCAAATGGCTACACCTTC
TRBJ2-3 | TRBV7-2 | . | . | CASSPGLSTDTQYF | TGTGCCAGCAGCCCGGGACTTAGCACAGATACGCAGTATTTT
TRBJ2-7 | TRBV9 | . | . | CASGSGPANEQYF | TGTGCCAGCGGGTCGGGACCGGCCAACGAGCAGTACTTC
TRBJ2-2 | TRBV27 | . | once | CASSRATRGSGELFF | TGTGCCAGCAGTCGTGCTACGAGGGGGTCCGGGGAGCTGTTTTTT
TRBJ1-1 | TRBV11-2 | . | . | CASSLDSAEAFF | TGTGCCAGCAGCTTAGATTCCGCTGAAGCTTTCTTT
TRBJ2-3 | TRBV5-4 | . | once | CASSLEGGRRDTQYF | TGTGCCAGCAGCTTGGAGGGGGGGCGTAGAGATACGCAGTATTTT
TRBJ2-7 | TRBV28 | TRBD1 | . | CASSFTRDRGRGEQYF | TGTGCCAGCAGTTTTACCCGGGACAGGGGGCGCGGAGAGCAGTACTTC
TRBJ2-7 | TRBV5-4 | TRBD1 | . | CASSLAGTGGDEQYF | TGTGCCAGCAGCTTGGCCGGGACAGGGGGGGACGAGCAGTACTTC
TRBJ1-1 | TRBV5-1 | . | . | CASSLDPAGDTEAFF | TGCGCCAGCAGCCTCGACCCGGCCGGGGATACTGAAGCTTTCTTT
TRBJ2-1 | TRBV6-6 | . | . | CASNEANNEQFF | TGTGCCAGCAACGAGGCCAACAATGAGCAGTTCTTC
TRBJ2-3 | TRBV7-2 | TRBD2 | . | CASTQGLAGGSTDTQYF | TGTGCCAGCACCCAGGGGCTAGCGGGGGGGAGCACAGATACGCAGTATTTT
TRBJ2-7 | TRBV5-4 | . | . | CASSPDGISLSYEQYF | TGTGCCAGCAGCCCTGACGGGATCTCCCTTTCCTACGAGCAGTACTTC
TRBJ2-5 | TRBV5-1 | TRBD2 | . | CASSALAANQETQYF | TGCGCCAGCAGCGCACTAGCGGCTAATCAAGAGACCCAGTACTTC
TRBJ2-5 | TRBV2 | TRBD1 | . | CASRQTGEETQYF | TGTGCCAGCAGACAGACAGGGGAAGAGACCCAGTACTTC
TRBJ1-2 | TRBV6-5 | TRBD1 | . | CASSYLRTGGGYGYTF | TGTGCCAGCAGTTACTTGCGGACAGGGGGTGGCTATGGCTACACCTTC
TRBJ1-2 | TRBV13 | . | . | CASNRNYGYTF | TGTGCCAGCAATAGGAACTATGGCTACACCTTC
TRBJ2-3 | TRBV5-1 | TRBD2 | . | CASSLQTGLETDTQYF | TGCGCCAGCAGCTTGCAAACGGGACTAGAGACAGATACGCAGTATTTT
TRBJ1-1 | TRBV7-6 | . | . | CASSRVSTAQNTEAFF | TGTGCCAGCAGCCGGGTTTCCACCGCACAGAACACTGAAGCTTTCTTT
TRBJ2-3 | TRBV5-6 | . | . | CASSLKGEDTQYF | TGTGCCAGCAGCTTGAAGGGGGAAGATACGCAGTATTTT
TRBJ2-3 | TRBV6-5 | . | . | CATSRGSTQYF | TGTGCCACCTCCCGGGGGAGTACGCAGTATTTT
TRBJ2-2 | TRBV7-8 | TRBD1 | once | CASSPRTGRTGELFF | TGTGCCAGCAGCCCCAGGACAGGGCGGACCGGGGAGCTGTTTTTT
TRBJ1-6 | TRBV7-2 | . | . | CASSPTQGSPLHF | TGTGCCAGCAGCCCGACACAGGGTTCACCCCTCCACTTT
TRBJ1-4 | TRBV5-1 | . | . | CASSLDYRKTNEKLFF | TGCGCCAGCAGCTTGGACTACAGGAAGACTAATGAAAAACTGTTTTTT
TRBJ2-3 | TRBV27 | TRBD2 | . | CASRPQLASVTQYF | TGTGCCAGCAGACCCCAACTAGCGAGCGTTACGCAGTATTTT
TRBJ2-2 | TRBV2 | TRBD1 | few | CASSGGQGASTGELFF | TGTGCCAGCAGTGGGGGACAGGGGGCTTCCACCGGGGAGCTGTTTTTT
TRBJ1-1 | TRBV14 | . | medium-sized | CASSERGNTEAFF | TGTGCCAGCAGCGAACGGGGCAACACTGAAGCTTTCTTT
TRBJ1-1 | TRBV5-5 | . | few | CASSLGGVSPSIGAFF | TGTGCCAGCAGCTTGGGGGGCGTCAGTCCCTCGATCGGGGCTTTCTTT
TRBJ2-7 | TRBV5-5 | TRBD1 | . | CASSLGQSDRGYEQYF | TGTGCCAGCAGCTTAGGTCAAAGCGACAGGGGCTACGAGCAGTACTTC
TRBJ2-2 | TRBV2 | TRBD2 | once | CASSVGGGADSTGELFF | TGTGCCAGCAGTGTTGGCGGGGGGGCCGATAGCACCGGGGAGCTGTTTTTT
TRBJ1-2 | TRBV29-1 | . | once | CSVRADWGGYTF | TGCAGCGTTCGGGCGGATTGGGGCGGCTACACCTTC
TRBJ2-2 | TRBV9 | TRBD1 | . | CASTRDSPRGTGELFF | TGTGCCAGCACCCGGGACAGCCCCCGAGGCACCGGGGAGCTGTTTTTT
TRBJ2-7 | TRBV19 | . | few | CASSTLDRFYEQYF | TGTGCCAGTAGTACCCTTGACAGGTTCTACGAGCAGTACTTC
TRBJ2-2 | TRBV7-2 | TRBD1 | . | CASSWDRGGTGELFF | TGTGCCAGCAGCTGGGACAGGGGAGGCACCGGGGAGCTGTTTTTT
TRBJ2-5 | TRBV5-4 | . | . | CASSLGQGGETQYF | TGTGCCAGCAGCTTGGGGCAGGGGGGGGAGACCCAGTACTTC
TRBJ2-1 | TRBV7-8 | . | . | CASSLGVSEQFF | TGTGCCAGCAGCTTAGGGGTGAGTGAGCAGTTCTTC
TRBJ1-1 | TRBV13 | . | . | CASSYRFRPNTEAFF | TGTGCCAGCAGCTACAGGTTCAGACCTAACACTGAAGCTTTCTTT
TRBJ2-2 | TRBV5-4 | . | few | CASSLGQGADGELFF | TGTGCCAGCAGCTTAGGGCAGGGAGCGGACGGGGAGCTGTTTTTT